Presented here are 16 T cell receptor beta chains from one specimen sequenced in a study of T cell changes during pregnancy in multiple sclerosis. Sequencing was performed with immunoSEQ multiplex PCR; in TCRdb, only in-frame clones are kept and a portion is missing. The sample lists approximately 40,000 clones, 92% occurring once. This specimen was CD8+ T cells from peripheral blood mononuclear cells, taken in the third trimester of pregnancy. These receptors all stem from a female donor with multiple sclerosis, enrolled in a pregnancy study.

V gene TRBV6-6 combines with J gene TRBJ1-2; TRBD1 might be the D (5 bases). Trimming removed 4 bases from V and 5 bases from J, with 8 bases in between. CDR1 and CDR2 (germline): MNHNY, SVGAGI (reference sequence). The length of the CDR3 is 12 residues. The CDR3 region is CASSSDTYGYTF. As DNA, the CDR3 is TGTGCCAGCAGTTCGGACACTTATGGCTACACCTTC.

This chain connects TRBV2 to TRBJ2-5, with TRBD2 as a possible D gene (6 bases). CDR3 size: 16 residues. Germline-derived CDR1 and CDR2 are SNHLY and FYNNEI. With 3 bases removed from V and 0 bases from J, the gap between germline ends came to 14 bases. CDR3 sequence reads: CASSELAPRNQETQYF. The CDR3 DNA sequence: TGTGCCAGCAGTGAGCTAGCGCCTCGGAACCAAGAGACCCAGTACTTC.

V usage is TRBV5-1 and J usage is TRBJ2-7; 7 positions agree with TRBD2. Germline V lookup: CDR1 SGHRS, CDR2 YFSETQ. The CDR3 runs to 14 residues. J was trimmed by 6 bases and V by 0 bases; bases with no gene match: 6. The DNA of the CDR3 is TGCGCCAGCAGCTTGGCGGGGGGAGGCTCCGAGCAGTACTTC. This codes for CASSLAGGGSEQYF.

The V gene is TRBV7-9, the J gene TRBJ1-4; D perhaps matches TRBD1 (5 bases). Between the trimmed V and J ends, which lost 5 bases and 8 bases, there was a span of 18 bases. The germline CDR1 and CDR2 sequences are SEHNR and FQNEAQ (reference sequence). The CDR3 runs 15 residues. CDR3 protein: CASSPLAQGDEKLFF. CDR3 nucleotide sequence: TGTGCCAGCAGCCCCCTGGCCCAGGGTGACGAAAAACTGTTTTTT.

The gene calls are TRBV4-3 and TRBJ2-7; possible D gene TRBD2, 5 bases. Trimming stripped 0 bases from V and 6 bases from J, with 12 bases between. Germline V CDR1 and CDR2: LGHNA, YSLEER. This CDR3 has 14 residues. In nucleotides, the CDR3 is TGCGCCAGCAGCCAAGATCTAGATCGGGGCGAGCAGTACTTC. As protein: CASSQDLDRGEQYF.

The chain joins TRBV27 to TRBJ2-1, with 7 bases that match TRBD2. From germline, CDR1 is MNHEY and CDR2 SMNVEV (reference sequence). V lost 6 bases, J lost 0 bases, and 5 bases stayed unmatched. This CDR3 contains 15 residues. The CDR3 reads CASRRGGSSYNEQFF. The CDR3, as DNA: TGTGCCAGCAGACGCGGGGGTAGCTCCTACAATGAGCAGTTCTTC.

V gene TRBV29-1 combines with J gene TRBJ1-2, with TRBD1 matching over 7 bases. Trimming took 7 bases from V and 8 from J; bases not matched to a gene: 10. The CDR3 runs 12 residues. CDR1 and CDR2 (germline): SQVTM, ANQGSEA. The CDR3 nucleotides read TGCAGCGGGAGGGTCAGGGGGGACGGCTACACCTTC. It is translated as CSGRVRGDGYTF.

The chain couples TRBV19 to TRBJ2-3; D might be TRBD2 (5 bases). The CDR3 is made up of 14 amino acids. The V and J ends lost 3 bases and 0 bases respectively, with 7 bases between them. From germline, CDR1 is LNHDA and CDR2 SQIVND (reference sequence). The chain's CDR3 is CASSIGVSTDTQYF. The CDR3 nucleotides are TGTGCCAGTAGTATCGGGGTTAGCACAGATACGCAGTATTTT.

The chain couples TRBV14 to TRBJ1-5; D remains ambiguous. V lost 0 bases, J lost 1 base, and 13 bases lay in between. The CDR3 runs to 17 residues. The germline V gene has CDR1 SGHDN and CDR2 FVKESK. As DNA, the CDR3 is TGTGCCAGCAGCCAAGAGGGCAGGAAGACAAGCAATCAGCCCCAGCATTTT. This translates into CASSQEGRKTSNQPQHF. Full variable domain (missing parts from reference TRBV14 and TRBJ1-5): EAGVTQFPSHSVIEKGQTVTLRCDPISGHDNLYWYRRVMGKEIKFLLHFVKESKQDESGMPNNRFLAERTGGTYSTLKVQPAELEDSGVYFCASSQEGRKTSNQPQHFGDGTRLSIL.

The CDR3 sequence is CASSLDAGNTIYF. The CDR3 DNA reads TGTGCCAGCAGCTTAGACGCGGGAAACACCATATATTTT. The chain employs TRBV13 and TRBJ1-3, with no clear D. CDR3 length: 13 residues. The germline V and J ends were trimmed by 1 base and 4 bases, with 5 bases remaining between them. Per germline, CDR1 PRHDT and CDR2 FYEKMQ (reference sequence).

This rearrangement joins TRBV7-2 to TRBJ2-1; D is possibly TRBD2 (5 bases). Deletions cut 0 bases from V and 8 bases from J, with 14 bases between. CDR1 and CDR2 from the germline V gene are SGHTA and FQGNSA. The CDR3 totals 15 residues. The DNA for the CDR3 is TGTGCCAGCAGCTTAGCGAGGGCTAGGCTTTATGAGCAGTTCTTC. Residues: CASSLARARLYEQFF.

The genes are TRBV5-8 and TRBJ2-7; TRBD2 matches 9 bases. With V trimmed by 2 bases and J by 7 bases, 4 bases remained unmatched. Germline CDR1 reads SGHTS; CDR2 reads YDEGEE. CDR3 size: 13 residues. CDR3 loop: CASSFASGIEQYF. CDR3 coding DNA: TGTGCCAGCAGCTTCGCTAGCGGGATTGAGCAGTACTTC.

The gene calls are TRBV4-3 and TRBJ2-1; 11 nucleotides match TRBD2. Germline V gene lookup returns CDR1 LGHNA and CDR2 YSLEER. This CDR3 has 17 amino acids. V lost 2 bases and J lost 3; bases outside the gene matches: 6. CDR3 DNA: TGCGCCAGCAGCCAATCGAGGGGACTAGCGGTCTACAATGAGCAGTTCTTC. As protein: CASSQSRGLAVYNEQFF.

The CDR3 reads CASTSGLGNTEAFF. The CDR3 nucleotides read TGTGCCAGCACCTCAGGGTTGGGGAACACTGAAGCTTTCTTT. This chain uses TRBV27 with TRBJ1-1, with D possibly matching TRBD1 (5 bases). Germline lookup yields CDR1 MNHEY and CDR2 SMNVEV (reference sequence). Trimming took 7 bases from V and 1 from J, leaving 13 bases between them. This CDR3 region has 14 residues.

The chain is built from TRBV19 and TRBJ1-1, with a possible D match to TRBD1 (6 bases). Germline CDR1 and CDR2: LNHDA and SQIVND (reference sequence). The ends were cut back, 5 bases at V and 5 bases at J, with 15 bases in the middle. The length of the CDR3 is 14 residues. The CDR3 region is CASSPRGRVTEAFF. Written as DNA, the CDR3 is TGTGCCAGTAGTCCCAGGGGAAGGGTTACTGAAGCTTTCTTT.

The chain couples TRBV7-2 to TRBJ2-1; tentative D call: TRBD2 (6 bases). V shed 2 bases and J shed 4 bases, with 12 bases lying between them. The CDR3 is made up of 15 amino acids. The germline CDR1 and CDR2 sequences are SGHTA and FQGNSA. The CDR3 coding sequence is TGTGCCAGCAGCTTATACGGGGGAGAATACAATGAGCAGTTCTTC. Translation: CASSLYGGEYNEQFF.